This paragraph reports one TCR beta chain. What it recognizes is unknown. Germline values: CDR1 LGHNA, CDR2 YNFKEQ. The CDR3 runs to 14 residues. V was trimmed by 3 bases and J by 0 bases, leaving 7 bases between them. This specimen comes from a study of T-cell memory formation after mild COVID-19. As for the study in general: TCR clusters largely stayed donor specific. Study findings and constraints: Contracting CD8+ clones were enriched in EMRA, CD4+ mainly in CM and EM. The authors left the SARS-CoV-2 specificity of second-wave clones peaking on day 37 unconfirmed.

Using constant-segment primers, 5'RACE produced TCR alpha and TCR beta cDNA libraries carrying sample barcodes and UMIs. TCRdb processed the 5' RACE reads anew with MiXCR; each CDR3 protein has one entry. The sample consists of 180,000 or so distinct CDR3 sequences, approximately 16% of them appearing once. Material: PBMCs or a T cell subset sorted from them (not recorded which). The rearrangement links TRBV4-2 to TRBJ2-3, with a possible D match to TRBD1 (6 bases). This receptor was identified in an adult woman who had mild COVID-19 (a few samples of this study predate the infection). Cell type and time point are not known. CDR3 bases: TGTGCCAGCAGCCACGGACAGAGCACAGATACGCAGTATTTT. It translates to CASSHGQSTDTQYF.